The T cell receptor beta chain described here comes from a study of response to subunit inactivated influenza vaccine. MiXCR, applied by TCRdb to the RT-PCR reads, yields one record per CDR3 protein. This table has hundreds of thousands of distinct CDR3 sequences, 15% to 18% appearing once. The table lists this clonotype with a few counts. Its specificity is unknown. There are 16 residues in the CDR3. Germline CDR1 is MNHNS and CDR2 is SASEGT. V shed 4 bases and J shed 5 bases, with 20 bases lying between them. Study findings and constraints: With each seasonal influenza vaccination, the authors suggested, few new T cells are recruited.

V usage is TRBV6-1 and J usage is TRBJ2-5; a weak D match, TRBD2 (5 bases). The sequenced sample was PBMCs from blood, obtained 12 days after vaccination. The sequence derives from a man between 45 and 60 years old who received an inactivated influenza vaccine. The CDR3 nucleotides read TGTGCCAGCAGTGCTAGCTTCAATTGGGGATTGGAGACCCAGTACTTC. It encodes CASSASFNWGLETQYF.